Given below is one T cell receptor (beta chain) in context. The antigen remains undetermined. The source of the sample is a study of post-analysis software for immune sequencing data. Notes on the study in general: Five or six TRBV segments, TRBV5-6, TRBV5-1 and TRBV20-1 among them, were found more frequent in patients than controls. Multiple sclerosis patients showed significantly lower normalized Chao1 diversity than controls did.

TCR beta cDNA libraries had unique molecular identifiers. From the PCR reads, TCRdb called clonotypes with MiXCR, one entry per CDR3 protein. The table records under 900,000 distinct CDR3 sequences, roughly half of them present only once. The CDR3 length is 15 residues. The germline V and J ends were trimmed by 2 bases and 3 bases, with 12 bases remaining between them. Per germline, CDR1 SGHVS and CDR2 FQNEAQ. This chain joins TRBV7-8 and TRBJ2-3; tentative D call: TRBD1 (6 bases). The sample was blood. The receptor was derived from a girl between 10 and 17 years old with multiple sclerosis. Written as DNA, the CDR3 is TGTGCCAGCAGCTTATTAGACAGGCGGACAGATACGCAGTATTTT. Residues: CASSLLDRRTDTQYF.